This T cell receptor beta chain was sequenced for a study of response to subunit inactivated influenza vaccine. This clonotype has just a few counts. TCRdb independently ran MiXCR on the RT-PCR reads; one entry per CDR3 protein. The sample has over 650,000 distinct CDR3 sequences; about 18% are singletons. The J segment lost 7 bases and the V segment lost 5 bases, leaving 10 bases of the junction unmatched. The CDR3 loop spans 14 amino acids. Germline-derived CDR1 and CDR2 are MNHEY and SMNVEV (reference sequence). This receptor was taken from a man aged 50-60 years who received an inactivated influenza vaccine. The V call is TRBV27, the J call TRBJ2-5; 7 positions match TRBD1. The sequencing here drew on PBMCs from blood, taken approximately 5 days after vaccination. CDR3 nucleotides: TGTGCCAGCAGTAAAAACAGGGGTGGGCTGACCCAGTACTTC. Protein: CASSKNRGGLTQYF.